The 15 T cell receptor beta chains below were found in one sample sequenced in a study of T cells after yellow fever vaccination. One entry per CDR3 protein results from TCRdb running MiXCR on the 5' RACE reads. The sample has fewer than 85,000 distinct CDR3 sequences; almost 8% are singletons. The input for sequencing was CD8+ T cells sorted from PBMCs, taken on the day of the yellow fever booster vaccination. The receptors shown here come from a man aged 25-40 years who received the YFV17D yellow fever vaccine.

J is TRBJ1-1 and V is TRBV9; no reliable D call. The CDR3 is 17 amino acids. The germline V gene encodes CDR1 SGDLS and CDR2 YYNGEE. The V end was cut by 0 bases, the J end by 0 bases, with 15 bases between. CDR3 sequence (DNA): TGTGCCAGCAGCGTAGCCCCCGTTGAAAGGATGAACACTGAAGCTTTCTTT. This gives the protein CASSVAPVERMNTEAFF.

There are many counts of this clonotype. The chain carries TRBV14 and TRBJ2-7; D ambiguous. The germline V gene has CDR1 SGHDN and CDR2 FVKESK. Trimming removed 5 bases from V and 4 bases from J, with 9 bases in between. The CDR3 spans 12 residues. For the CDR3, the DNA is TGTGCCAGCAGCTCCCGGGTTTACGAGCAGTACTTC. It yields the protein CASSSRVYEQYF. The full variable domain, in which reference TRBV14 and TRBJ2-7 provide the parts outside the CDR3, is EAGVTQFPSHSVIEKGQTVTLRCDPISGHDNLYWYRRVMGKEIKFLLHFVKESKQDESGMPNNRFLAERTGGTYSTLKVQPAELEDSGVYFCASSSRVYEQYFGPGTRLTVT.

On this clonotype itself: This may be a read error, as it is one base from a much larger clone. The gene calls are TRBV29-1 and TRBJ2-3; 9 bases map to TRBD2. Per germline, CDR1 SQVTM and CDR2 ANQGSEA. V lost 5 bases, J lost 8 bases, and 11 bases stayed unmatched. This CDR3 spans 14 amino acids. This CDR3 reads CSVLSSGMRGTQYF. CDR3 in DNA: TGCAGCGTTTTGTCTAGCGGGATGAGAGGTACGCAGTATTTT.

This clonotype was observed a few times. CDR3 amino acids: CASSGYSGTSTDTQYF. CDR3 nucleotide sequence: TGTGCCAGCAGCGGCTACAGCGGCACTAGCACAGATACGCAGTATTTT. The gene calls are TRBV5-4 and TRBJ2-3, with D perhaps matching TRBD2 (5 bases). The CDR3 totals 16 residues. Germline CDR1 is SGHNT and CDR2 is YYREEE (reference sequence). With 4 bases removed from V and 0 bases from J, the gap between germline ends came to 15 bases.

J is TRBJ2-7 and V is TRBV18; 7 bases are a match to TRBD2. Germline V CDR1 and CDR2: KGHSH, LQKENI. V shed 0 bases, J shed 2 bases, and the junction held 10 bases outside the gene matches. This CDR3 comprises 17 residues. CDR3 bases: TGTGCCAGCTCACCACCAATCTCGACTAGCTACGCCTACGAGCAGTACTTC. Translated: CASSPPISTSYAYEQYF.

The chain uses TRBV4-1 and TRBJ2-1; D remains ambiguous. The CDR3 consists of 16 residues. The germline V gene has CDR1 MGHRA and CDR2 YSYEKL. V was pared by 5 bases and J by 0 bases, with 14 bases between. In DNA, the CDR3 is TGCGCCAGCAGCTCCCAATTTACCGACTCCTACAATGAGCAGTTCTTC. This sequence encodes CASSSQFTDSYNEQFF.

This clonotype has more than one count but fewer than ten. This chain links TRBV6-5 with TRBJ2-1; 13 nucleotides match TRBD2. With V trimmed by 2 bases and J by 8 bases, 9 bases remained unmatched. The CDR3 is 17 residues long. Looked up from germline, CDR1 is MNHEY and CDR2 is SVGAGI. The CDR3 here is CASSYSGLAGDSYEQFF. CDR3 DNA: TGTGCCAGCAGTTACAGCGGACTAGCGGGAGATTCTTATGAGCAGTTCTTC.

This clonotype has a handful of counts. J is TRBJ2-7 and V is TRBV6-5, with TRBD1 identical over 7 bases. CDR1 MNHEY and CDR2 SVGAGI come from the germline V gene. Germline trimming cut 6 bases from V and 3 bases from J; bases unmatched to any gene: 8. The CDR3 consists of 14 residues. The CDR3 DNA reads TGTGCCAGCAGCTACCGACAGGGTGGCTACGAGCAGTACTTC. Its protein product is CASSYRQGGYEQYF.

This clonotype turned up a few times. The chain has TRBV7-6 and TRBJ2-3; 8 positions agree with TRBD2. Germline CDR1 SGHVS, CDR2 FNYEAQ. With V trimmed by 5 bases and J by 0 bases, 4 bases remained unmatched. There are 15 residues in the CDR3. CDR3 sequence: CASSIIAGSTDTQYF. The DNA for the CDR3 is TGTGCCAGCAGCATTATAGCGGGAAGCACAGATACGCAGTATTTT. Variable domain in full (rest from reference TRBV7-6 and TRBJ2-3): GAGVSQSPRYKVTKRGQDVALRCDPISGHVSLYWYRQALGQGPEFLTYFNYEAQQDKSGLPNDRFSAERPEGSISTLTIQRTEQRDSAMYRCASSIIAGSTDTQYFGPGTRLTVL.

The V gene is TRBV6-5, the J gene TRBJ2-7; 10 bases align to TRBD1. The CDR3 consists of 15 residues. The V gene end was trimmed by 6 bases and the J gene end by 6 bases; junction bases not matched to a gene: 11. Germline V gene sequence: CDR1 MNHEY, CDR2 SVGAGI. The DNA for the CDR3 is TGTGCCAGCAGCCCCGGGACAGGGGAGGGCCGCGAGCAGTACTTC. Protein product: CASSPGTGEGREQYF.

This clonotype was detected a few times. V and J are TRBV4-1 and TRBJ1-1, with D unclear. The CDR3 covers 13 residues. CDR1 MGHRA and CDR2 YSYEKL come from the germline V gene. Trimming removed 1 base from V and 4 bases from J, with 7 bases in between. The CDR3 coding sequence is TGCGCCAGCAGCCAAGGACCCGTCACTGAAGCTTTCTTT. Protein: CASSQGPVTEAFF.

The chain is built from TRBV5-5 and TRBJ2-7; weak D call: TRBD2 (6 bases). The CDR3 extends over 14 amino acids. Trimming stripped 4 bases from V and 6 bases from J, with 17 bases between. CDR1 is SGHKS and CDR2 is YYEKEE in the germline V gene (reference sequence). This chain's CDR3 is CASSLVGGFGEQYF. For the CDR3, the DNA is TGTGCCAGCAGCCTGGTCGGAGGGTTCGGCGAGCAGTACTTC.

This chain links TRBV4-3 with TRBJ2-1, with a tentative D call TRBD2 (5 bases). Per germline, CDR1 LGHNA and CDR2 YSLEER. There are 18 residues in the CDR3. Trimming cost V 3 bases and J 0 bases, with 18 bases left between them. The CDR3 bases are TGCGCCAGCAGCCAGGATGGCTTTTTGGGGAGCTCCTACAATGAGCAGTTCTTC. Protein: CASSQDGFLGSSYNEQFF.

This clonotype was picked up a small number of times. V gene TRBV5-1 combines with J gene TRBJ2-7; 9 bases are shared with TRBD1. CDR1 and CDR2 from the germline V gene are SGHRS and YFSETQ. J lost 3 bases, V lost 0 bases, and 1 base had no gene match. The CDR3 spans 14 residues. The CDR3 DNA reads as TGCGCCAGCAGCTTGGGGGACAGGGACTACGAGCAGTACTTC. Translation gives CASSLGDRDYEQYF.

The chain carries TRBV27 and TRBJ2-7; 8 bases match TRBD2. From germline, CDR1 is MNHEY and CDR2 SMNVEV (reference sequence). The CDR3 is made up of 16 amino acids. With 7 bases clipped from V and 3 bases from J, the junction kept 14 bases outside the gene matches. CDR3: CASTPGFAGGIYEQYF. The DNA for the CDR3 is TGTGCCAGCACCCCTGGTTTTGCGGGAGGAATCTACGAGCAGTACTTC.